This T cell receptor beta chain was recovered during a study of Ad26.COV2.S vaccination and SARS-CoV-2 variants (dated by TCRdb to the early 2020s). Looking at the study overall: Donors in the vaccine arm were drawn from COV1001, a multicentre, randomized, double-blind, placebo-controlled phase I-IIa trial testing Ad26.COV2.S in healthy adults. Ad26.COV2.S was administered intramuscularly at a dose of 5x10^10 or 1x10^11 viral particles, either as one shot or as two shots given 56 days apart. Sequencing of the TCRbeta repertoire served to evaluate the specificity and breadth of SARS-CoV-2-reactive T cell receptors following Ad26.COV2.S vaccination. A total of some 30 samples were included in the TCR-sequenced set, comprising some 20 Ad26.COV2.S vaccine recipients, 5 placebo recipients and 8 SARS-CoV-2 convalescent individuals. Trial participants were randomized into five groups of five: low-dose or high-dose Ad26.COV2.S given once or twice, or placebo on both occasions. Investigators did not know the trial group allocation while performing experiments and assessing outcomes. Results the study describes overall, beyond this receptor: The authors noted that the TCR breadth and depth analyses may have underestimated total T cell responses. The study was not powered for comparison of responses between vaccine doses or regimens. Substantial breadth of spike-specific CD8+ and CD4+ T cell responses was reported after vaccination. Comparable non-spike TCR breadth was observed between vaccine and placebo recipients, consistent with only spike being contained in the vaccine. Higher spike-specific TCR breadth was observed in Ad26.COV2.S recipients than in placebo recipients (P = 0.0014).

V drops 4 bases and J drops 3 bases, leaving 10 bases in between. The CDR3 spans 14 residues, from the cysteine through the phenylalanine. Solely the CDR3 DNA is kept, with 42 bases framed from the first base. As encoded in the germline V gene, CDR1 is MGHDK while CDR2 is SYGVNS. The immunoSEQ Assay was used to sequence TCRbeta CDR3 regions. After extraction, genomic DNA underwent amplification by bias-controlled multiplex PCR, followed by high-throughput sequencing. From the authors' description of their analysis: To quantify the absolute abundance of every unique TCRbeta CDR3 region, sequences were collapsed and filtered. T cell fraction was estimated by normalization of TCRbeta template counts to usable DNA, with usable DNA being measured through amplification of reference genes present in all nucleated cells. Repertoire TCRs were annotated as SARS-CoV-2-specific when V gene, CDR3 amino acid sequence and J gene were exactly matched to a known reactive TCR set. The reference SARS-CoV-2 TCR set was derived from MIRA and filtered for enrichment in COVID-19-positive ImmuneCODE repertoires, a step that removed public or cross-reactive TCRs. Using the MIRA antigens, annotated TCRs were further analysed by specific ORF or by position within an ORF. Breadth was defined as annotated unique rearrangements over total unique productive rearrangements; depth was the summed frequency of those rearrangements. TCR breadth was compared between groups using two-sided Wilcoxon rank-sum tests. The table was pulled from immuneACCESS by TCRdb, which kept in-frame rearrangements only. Such tables lose some clones; where checked, under half of the loss comes from unresolved V genes, and the rest has no known cause. Clonal size and the V and J genes are those of that table, whereas D and trimming came from the DNA. Here the sample has more than 400,000 clones; about 92% occur a single time. Less than 2% of the sample lies in the top ten.

Details on this clone: This receptor's antigen is unknown. There are no base qualities to consult, and no much larger clone falls within one base.

The sample's treatment or condition label, decoded: approximately 18 received Ad26.COV2.S at low or high dose, single or two shots; 5 received placebo; per-sample allocation not given. Repertoires of vaccine and placebo recipients were sequenced from samples collected on day 63 after the first injection. Cohort 1b enrolled around 23 adults aged 18-55 years at a single site in Boston, USA, between 29 July and 7 August 2020. Ad26.COV2.S was a replication-incompetent adenovirus type 26 vector expressing a prefusion-stabilized SARS-CoV-2 spike protein from the original Wuhan strain. This sequence was found in a person between 18 and 65 years old who received the Ad26.COV2.S COVID-19 vaccine or a placebo. Sequencing was performed on peripheral blood, taken in a trial of Ad26.COV2.S vaccine versus placebo. Rearrangement joined TRBV25-1 to TRBJ1-5; no D gene call is confident. Read as DNA, the sequence is TGTGCCAGCAGTGCGTACAGCGCCAATCAGCCCCAGCATTTT. This translates into CASSAYSANQPQHF.